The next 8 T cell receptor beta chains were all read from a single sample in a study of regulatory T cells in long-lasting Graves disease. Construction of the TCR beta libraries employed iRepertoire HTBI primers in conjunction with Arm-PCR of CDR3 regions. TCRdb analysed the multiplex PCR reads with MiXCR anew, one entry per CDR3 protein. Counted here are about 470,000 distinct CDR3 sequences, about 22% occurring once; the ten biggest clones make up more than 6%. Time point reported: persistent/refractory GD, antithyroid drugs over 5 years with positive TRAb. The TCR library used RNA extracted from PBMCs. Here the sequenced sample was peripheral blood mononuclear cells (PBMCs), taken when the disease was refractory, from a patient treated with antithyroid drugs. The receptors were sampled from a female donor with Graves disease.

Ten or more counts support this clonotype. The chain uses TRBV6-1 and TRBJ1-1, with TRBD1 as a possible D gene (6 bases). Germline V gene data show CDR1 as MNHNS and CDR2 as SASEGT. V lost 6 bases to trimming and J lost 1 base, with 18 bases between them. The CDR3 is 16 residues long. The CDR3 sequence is CASRAGPTGPNTEAFF. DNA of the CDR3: TGTGCCAGCAGGGCGGGACCAACAGGGCCGAACACTGAAGCTTTCTTT.

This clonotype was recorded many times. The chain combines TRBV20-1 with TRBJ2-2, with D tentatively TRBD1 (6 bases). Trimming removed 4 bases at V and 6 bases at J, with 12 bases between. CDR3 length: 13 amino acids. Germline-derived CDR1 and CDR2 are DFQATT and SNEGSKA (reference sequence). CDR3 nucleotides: TGCAGTGCTACCGGACAGCTTTCCGGGGAGCTGTTTTTT. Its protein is CSATGQLSGELFF.

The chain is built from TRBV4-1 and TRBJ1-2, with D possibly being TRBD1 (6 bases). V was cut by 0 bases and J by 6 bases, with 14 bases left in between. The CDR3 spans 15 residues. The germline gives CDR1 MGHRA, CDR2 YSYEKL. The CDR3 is CASSQDRRGVDGYTF. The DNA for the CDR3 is TGCGCCAGCAGCCAAGATCGGAGGGGGGTGGATGGCTACACCTTC.

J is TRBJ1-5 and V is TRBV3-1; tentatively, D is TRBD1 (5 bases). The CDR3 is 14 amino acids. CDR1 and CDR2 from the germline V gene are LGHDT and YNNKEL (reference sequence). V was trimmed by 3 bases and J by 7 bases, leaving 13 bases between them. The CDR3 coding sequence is TGTGCCAGCAGCCAGAAGGACAACAACCAGCCCCAGCATTTT. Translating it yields CASSQKDNNQPQHF.

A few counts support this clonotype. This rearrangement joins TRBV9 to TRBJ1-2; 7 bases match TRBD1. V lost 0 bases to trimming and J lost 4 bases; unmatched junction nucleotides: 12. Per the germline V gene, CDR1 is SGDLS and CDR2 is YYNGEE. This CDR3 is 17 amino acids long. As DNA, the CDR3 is TGTGCCAGCAGCGTAGCTACTAGGGACAGCAACCCCTATGGCTACACCTTC. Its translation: CASSVATRDSNPYGYTF.

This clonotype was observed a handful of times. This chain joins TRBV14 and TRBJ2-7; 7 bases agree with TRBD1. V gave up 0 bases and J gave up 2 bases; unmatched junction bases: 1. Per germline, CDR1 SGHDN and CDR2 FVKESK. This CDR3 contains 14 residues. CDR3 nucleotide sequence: TGTGCCAGCAGCCAAGATGGACAGGCCTACGAGCAGTACTTC. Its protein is CASSQDGQAYEQYF.

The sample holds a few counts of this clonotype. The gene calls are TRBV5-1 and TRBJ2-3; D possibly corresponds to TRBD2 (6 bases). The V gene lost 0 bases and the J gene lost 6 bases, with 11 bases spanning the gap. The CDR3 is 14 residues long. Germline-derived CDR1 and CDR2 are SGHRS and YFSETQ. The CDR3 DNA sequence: TGCGCCAGCAGCTTGGCGGGACTCAGGGATACGCAGTATTTT. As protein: CASSLAGLRDTQYF.

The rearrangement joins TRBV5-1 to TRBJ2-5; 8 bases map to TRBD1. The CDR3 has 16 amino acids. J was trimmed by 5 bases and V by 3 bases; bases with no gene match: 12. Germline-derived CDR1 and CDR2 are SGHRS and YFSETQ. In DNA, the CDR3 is TGCGCCAGCAGCTCCGGACAGGGCCATTCCTCGGAGACCCAGTACTTC. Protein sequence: CASSSGQGHSSETQYF.